These 29 T cell receptor beta chains were all obtained from the same sample, sequenced in a study of blood T cell repertoires in COVID-19. Only in-frame clones appear in the TCRdb table, and some are missing; sequencing was by immunoSEQ multiplex PCR. The table has roughly 200,000 clones, around 90% seen once. The sequencing input was peripheral blood. Receptors originate from a middle-aged man with active or convalescent COVID-19.

Here the CDR3 reads CAWTGQGNEKLFF. The CDR3 coding sequence is TGTGCCTGGACGGGACAGGGAAATGAAAAACTGTTTTTT. The genes are TRBV30 and TRBJ1-4; 9 bases match TRBD1. The germline gives CDR1 GTSNPN, CDR2 SVGIG (reference sequence). CDR3 length: 13 amino acids. V dropped 4 bases and J dropped 5; count of bases not matched to a gene: 2.

The CDR3 protein is CASSLRLDTDTQYF. The DNA of the CDR3 is TGCGCCAGCAGCTTGCGACTCGACACAGATACGCAGTATTTT. The chain uses TRBV5-1 and TRBJ2-3; no firm D call. This CDR3 spans 14 amino acids. V gave up 1 base and J gave up 2 bases, with 8 bases separating them. CDR1 is SGHRS and CDR2 is YFSETQ in the germline V gene.

The V and J genes are TRBV5-6 and TRBJ1-2; 8 nucleotides match TRBD1. V lost 4 bases and J lost 13; bases outside the gene matches: 9. Germline values: CDR1 SGHDT, CDR2 YYEEEE. The CDR3 consists of 12 residues. The CDR3 protein is CASSNGQGTSTF. CDR3 bases: TGTGCCAGCAGCAACGGACAGGGCACCTCCACCTTC.

The chain has TRBV10-3 and TRBJ2-2; possibly TRBD2 for D (6 bases). V was pared by 4 bases and J by 3 bases, with 9 bases between. The CDR3 totals 14 residues. Germline CDR1 and CDR2: ENHRY and SYGVKD. The CDR3 region is CAISGRDYTGELFF. CDR3 nucleotide sequence: TGTGCCATCAGTGGACGGGACTACACCGGGGAGCTGTTTTTT.

The gene calls are TRBV7-2 and TRBJ2-3, with TRBD2 matching 9 bases. This CDR3 is built from 18 residues. Germline V gene data show CDR1 as SGHTA and CDR2 as FQGNSA. V gave up 1 base and J gave up 0 bases; unmatched junction bases: 8. The chain's CDR3 is CASSLVARLAGSTDTQYF. The CDR3 bases are TGTGCCAGCAGCTTAGTGGCGCGGCTAGCGGGGAGCACAGATACGCAGTATTTT.

The chain's CDR3 is CASSLAGGSTDTQYF. The CDR3 nucleotides read TGTGCCAGCAGCTTAGCGGGAGGGTCCACAGATACGCAGTATTTT. The rearrangement joins TRBV11-3 to TRBJ2-3; 8 bases are a match to TRBD2. The ends lost 1 base at V and 2 bases at J; junction bases unmatched: 2. The CDR3 spans 15 residues. CDR1 SGHNT and CDR2 YENEEA come from the germline V gene.

V gene TRBV27 combines with J gene TRBJ1-5, with 7 bases identical to TRBD1. The V and J ends lost 7 bases and 7 bases, in that order; junction bases with no gene match: 10. The germline gives CDR1 MNHEY, CDR2 SMNVEV (reference sequence). This CDR3 spans 14 amino acids. In DNA form, the CDR3 reads TGTGCCAGCATTCCAGACAGGGCGAACCAGCCCCAGCATTTT. Residues: CASIPDRANQPQHF.

This CDR3 is CASSIVVESTEAFF. CDR3 DNA sequence: TGTGCCAGTAGTATCGTCGTCGAGAGCACTGAAGCTTTCTTT. This chain links TRBV19 with TRBJ1-1; the D is unclear. V was shortened by 3 bases and J by 4 bases, with 12 bases between the two germline ends. Germline lookup yields CDR1 LNHDA and CDR2 SQIVND (reference sequence). The CDR3 runs to 14 residues.

The V gene is TRBV7-6, the J gene TRBJ2-6; D gene uncertain. Germline V gene data show CDR1 as SGHVS and CDR2 as FNYEAQ. The V and J ends lost 4 bases and 1 base respectively, with 11 bases between them. CDR3 length equals 16 residues. This chain's CDR3 is CASSSLRTSGANVLTF. For the CDR3, the DNA is TGTGCCAGCAGCTCCCTACGAACTTCTGGGGCCAACGTCCTGACTTTC. Drawing the rest from reference TRBV7-6 and TRBJ2-6, the complete variable domain is GAGVSQSPRYKVTKRGQDVALRCDPISGHVSLYWYRQALGQGPEFLTYFNYEAQQDKSGLPNDRFSAERPEGSISTLTIQRTEQRDSAMYRCASSSLRTSGANVLTFGAGSRLTVL.

The chain has TRBV12-5 and TRBJ2-1; 9 nucleotides match TRBD2. CDR1 is LGHNT, CDR2 FRNRAP, per germline. The CDR3 runs to 15 residues. The ends lost 5 bases at V and 6 bases at J; junction bases unmatched: 8. The CDR3, as DNA: TGTGCTAGTGGTATTAGCGGGAGTTTTGGCAATGAGCAGTTCTTC. Translation: CASGISGSFGNEQFF.

The CDR3 region is CSVDRGQGPDTQYF. The CDR3 region has the DNA TGCAGCGTTGACAGGGGACAGGGGCCAGATACGCAGTATTTT. The chain combines TRBV29-1 with TRBJ2-3; TRBD1 matches at 10 bases. Germline CDR1 reads SQVTM; CDR2 reads ANQGSEA. With 3 bases clipped from V and 4 bases from J, the junction kept 4 bases outside the gene matches. This CDR3 region has 14 residues.

The V and J genes are TRBV7-2 and TRBJ2-1; TRBD2 might be the D (5 bases). Trimming shortened V by 1 base and J by 3 bases, and 13 bases separated the two germline ends. Germline V gene sequence: CDR1 SGHTA, CDR2 FQGNSA. This CDR3 is built from 16 residues. The DNA for the CDR3 is TGTGCCAGCAGCTTAGTTCCCTTCGGGGTCTACAATGAGCAGTTCTTC. It translates to CASSLVPFGVYNEQFF. Complete variable domain (other parts from reference TRBV7-2 and TRBJ2-1): GAGVSQSPSNKVTEKGKDVELRCDPISGHTALYWYRQSLGQGLEFLIYFQGNSAPDKSGLPSDRFSAERTGGSVSTLTIQRTQQEDSAVYLCASSLVPFGVYNEQFFGPGTRLTVL.

In its sample, this clone was seen a few times. The rearrangement links TRBV11-2 to TRBJ1-2; D ambiguous. In germline, CDR1 is SGHAT, CDR2 FQNNGV. This CDR3 has 17 residues. Trimming removed 1 base from V and 2 bases from J, with 17 bases in between. CDR3 DNA sequence: TGTGCCAGCAGCTTAGGATCAGGTCCCGGCCGGAACTATGGCTACACCTTC. It specifies CASSLGSGPGRNYGYTF.

The table lists this clone with a few counts. The V and J genes are TRBV4-2 and TRBJ2-2; 11 bases line up with TRBD1. The CDR3 is 14 residues long. CDR1 and CDR2 from the germline V gene are LGHNA and YNFKEQ. Germline trimming cut 3 bases from V and 6 bases from J; bases unmatched to any gene: 0. CDR3 in DNA: TGTGCCAGCAGCCAGGGACAGGGGGCCGGGGAGCTGTTTTTT. It yields the protein CASSQGQGAGELFF.

This clone turned up a few times. V is TRBV24-1 and J is TRBJ1-1, with 11 bases lining up with TRBD1. Germline loops: CDR1 KGHDR, CDR2 SFDVKD. The CDR3 is made up of 13 amino acids. Trimming cost V 9 bases and J 5 bases; bases outside gene matches: 4. CDR3 sequence: CATLGQGATEAFF. CDR3 sequence (DNA): TGTGCCACCCTAGGACAGGGGGCGACTGAAGCTTTCTTT.

This chain joins TRBV30 and TRBJ2-5, with 10 bases aligning to TRBD1. This CDR3 contains 16 residues. Germline loops: CDR1 GTSNPN, CDR2 SVGIG (reference sequence). V dropped 0 bases and J dropped 5; count of bases not matched to a gene: 9. The CDR3, as DNA: TGTGCCTGGAGTGTAGGAGGGACAGGGGTTTATGAGACCCAGTACTTC. Protein product: CAWSVGGTGVYETQYF.

The rearrangement uses TRBV4-1 and TRBJ1-1; the D gene is possibly TRBD1 (5 bases). Germline CDR1 is MGHRA and CDR2 is YSYEKL. V lost 6 bases to trimming and J lost 1 base, with 9 bases between them. The CDR3 length is 13 residues. As DNA, the CDR3 is TGCGCCAGCAGAATGGGGGGGAACACTGAAGCTTTCTTT. Amino acids: CASRMGGNTEAFF.

The chain has TRBV25-1 and TRBJ2-7, with D tentatively TRBD1 (6 bases). The CDR3 has 13 amino acids. The V end was cut by 4 bases, the J end by 3 bases, with 10 bases between. Germline CDR1 MGHDK, CDR2 SYGVNS. CDR3 DNA sequence: TGTGCCAGCAGTGTGGGACACAACTACGAGCAGTACTTC. This encodes CASSVGHNYEQYF.

V is TRBV5-8 and J is TRBJ1-5, with 7 nucleotides matching TRBD1. CDR3 length equals 16 residues. V lost 1 base, J lost 5 bases, and 9 bases stayed unmatched. From germline, CDR1 is SGHTS and CDR2 YDEGEE. CDR3 sequence reads: CASSLTQGVSHQPQHF. CDR3 sequence (DNA): TGTGCCAGCAGCTTGACTCAGGGGGTATCGCATCAGCCCCAGCATTTT.

The rearrangement uses TRBV10-3 and TRBJ2-7; 7 bases align to TRBD1. The trim removed 7 bases at V and 4 bases at J, leaving 16 bases unmatched. The CDR3 has 16 amino acids. Looked up from germline, CDR1 is ENHRY and CDR2 is SYGVKD. The CDR3 nucleotides are TGTGCCATCAACCCTGGGCAGGGGGTGGGTTATTACGAGCAGTACTTC. This translates into CAINPGQGVGYYEQYF.

The chain uses TRBV15 and TRBJ2-5; TRBD2 agrees at 12 bases. There are 16 residues in the CDR3. Germline trimming cut 1 base from V and 5 bases from J; bases unmatched to any gene: 5. From germline, CDR1 is LNHNV and CDR2 YYDKDF (reference sequence). This CDR3 is CATSRGLAGAGETQYF. CDR3 DNA: TGTGCCACCAGCAGAGGACTAGCGGGAGCGGGGGAGACCCAGTACTTC.

This clone was observed a single time. This rearrangement joins TRBV6-6 to TRBJ2-7; the match to TRBD2 covers 9 bases. J lost 7 bases, V lost 6 bases, and 10 bases had no gene match. This CDR3 spans 14 amino acids. Germline values: CDR1 MNHNY, CDR2 SVGAGI (reference sequence). Here the CDR3 DNA reads TGTGCCAGCAGGATGGGACTAGCCCTCGGGGAGCAGTACTTC. It specifies CASRMGLALGEQYF.

The V and J genes are TRBV6-5 and TRBJ1-1, with D maybe TRBD1 (5 bases). The CDR3 contains 15 residues. Germline V CDR1 and CDR2: MNHEY, SVGAGI. V lost 6 bases to trimming and J lost 1 base, with 15 bases between them. The CDR3 nucleotides read TGTGCCAGCAGGACCCCCCCGACAGAGAACACTGAAGCTTTCTTT. It encodes CASRTPPTENTEAFF.

The chain joins TRBV27 to TRBJ1-1, with no clear D. Looked up from germline, CDR1 is MNHEY and CDR2 is SMNVEV (reference sequence). Trimming cost V 2 bases and J 2 bases, with 6 bases left between them. The length of the CDR3 is 13 residues. CDR3: CASSLTPNTEAFF. As DNA, the CDR3 is TGTGCCAGCAGTTTAACACCTAACACTGAAGCTTTCTTT.

This chain joins TRBV6-1 and TRBJ2-2; maybe TRBD1 (5 bases). V was pared by 1 base and J by 5 bases, with 14 bases between. The CDR3 extends over 16 amino acids. Germline CDR1 and CDR2: MNHNS and SASEGT. The CDR3 region is CASSEGARVRTGELFF. DNA for the CDR3: TGTGCCAGCAGTGAAGGTGCCAGGGTGAGGACCGGGGAGCTGTTTTTT.

The chain combines TRBV25-1 with TRBJ1-3; weak D call: TRBD1 (6 bases). Germline V gene lookup returns CDR1 MGHDK and CDR2 SYGVNS. The CDR3 is made up of 15 amino acids. V lost 1 base and J lost 4, with 11 bases in between. The CDR3 nucleotides are TGTGCCAGCAGTGAATCAATGGGACACGGAAACACCATATATTTT. It is translated as CASSESMGHGNTIYF.

As concerns this clone: The same CDR3 arises from other DNA sequences in this sample as well. The V call is TRBV2, the J call TRBJ1-2; a possible D gene is TRBD1 (5 bases). The CDR3 has 14 residues. V lost 6 bases and J 0 bases, leaving 11 bases between the germline ends. Looked up from germline, CDR1 is SNHLY and CDR2 is FYNNEI. In DNA form, the CDR3 reads TGTGCCAGCAGGGGAGGGGTCTCTAACTATGGCTACACCTTC. It codes for CASRGGVSNYGYTF.

The CDR3 loop reads CASRGPSEAFF. In DNA form, the CDR3 reads TGTGCCAGCAGGGGGCCTAGTGAAGCTTTCTTT. This rearrangement joins TRBV6-5 to TRBJ1-1, with D maybe TRBD1 (5 bases). This CDR3 comprises 11 residues. The germline V gene encodes CDR1 MNHEY and CDR2 SVGAGI. Deletions cut 6 bases from V and 7 bases from J, with 9 bases between.

This clone was seen only a few times. The genes are TRBV10-3 and TRBJ1-1; TRBD1 matches at 8 bases. There are 16 residues in the CDR3. V shed 3 bases and J 1 base; nucleotides not matched to a gene: 7. Germline CDR1 is ENHRY and CDR2 is SYGVKD. CDR3 DNA: TGTGCCATCAGTGACCTACGACAGGGGAAGAACACTGAAGCTTTCTTT. It translates to CAISDLRQGKNTEAFF.